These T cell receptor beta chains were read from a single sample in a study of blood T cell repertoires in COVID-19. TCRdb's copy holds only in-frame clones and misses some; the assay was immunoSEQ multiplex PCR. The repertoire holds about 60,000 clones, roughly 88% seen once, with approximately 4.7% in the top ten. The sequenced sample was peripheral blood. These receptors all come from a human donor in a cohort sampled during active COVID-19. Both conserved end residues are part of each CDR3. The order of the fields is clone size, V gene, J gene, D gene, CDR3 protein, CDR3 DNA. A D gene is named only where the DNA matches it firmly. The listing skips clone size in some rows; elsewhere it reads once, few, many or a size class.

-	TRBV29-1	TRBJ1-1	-	CSVRTDLNTEAFF	TGCAGCGTCAGGACAGACTTGAACACTGAAGCTTTCTTT
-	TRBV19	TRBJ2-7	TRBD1	CASSDRAYEQYF	TGTGCCAGCTCAGACAGGGCCTACGAGCAGTACTTC
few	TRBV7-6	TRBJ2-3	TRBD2	CASSLRPPRERGDTQYF	TGTGCCAGCAGCTTACGGCCTCCGCGGGAGAGGGGAGATACGCAGTATTTT
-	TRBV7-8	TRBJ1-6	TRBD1	CASSLGQGMGSPLHF	TGTGCCAGCAGCTTAGGACAGGGGATGGGTTCACCCCTCCACTTT
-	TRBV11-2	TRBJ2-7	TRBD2	CASSQGLAGAKQYF	TGTGCCAGCAGCCAGGGACTAGCGGGAGCCAAGCAGTACTTC
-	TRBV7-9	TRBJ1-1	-	CASSRATLSTEAFF	TGTGCCAGCAGCAGAGCCACTTTAAGCACTGAAGCTTTCTTT
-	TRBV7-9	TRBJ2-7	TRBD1	CASSKIGTGYYEQYF	TGTGCCAGCAGCAAAATCGGGACAGGTTATTACGAGCAGTACTTC
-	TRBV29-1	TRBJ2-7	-	CSVEEQGYEQYF	TGCAGCGTTGAAGAACAGGGTTACGAGCAGTACTTC
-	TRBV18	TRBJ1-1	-	CASSPQGSGAEAFF	TGTGCCAGCTCACCACAGGGGTCGGGCGCTGAAGCTTTCTTT
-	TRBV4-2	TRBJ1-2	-	CASSQEGGVSGYTF	TGTGCCAGCAGCCAAGAAGGCGGGGTGAGTGGCTACACCTTC